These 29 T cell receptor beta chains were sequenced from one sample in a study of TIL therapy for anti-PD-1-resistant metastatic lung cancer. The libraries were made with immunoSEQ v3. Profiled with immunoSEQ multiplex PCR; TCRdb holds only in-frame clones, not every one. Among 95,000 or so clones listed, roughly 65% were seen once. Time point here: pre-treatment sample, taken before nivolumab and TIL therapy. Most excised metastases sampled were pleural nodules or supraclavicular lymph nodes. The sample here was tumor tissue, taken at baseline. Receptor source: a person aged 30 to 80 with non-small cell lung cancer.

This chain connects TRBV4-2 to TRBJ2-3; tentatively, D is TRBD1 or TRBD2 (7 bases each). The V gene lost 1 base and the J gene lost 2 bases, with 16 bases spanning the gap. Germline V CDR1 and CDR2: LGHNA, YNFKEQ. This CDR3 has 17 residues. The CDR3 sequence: CASSQVARGGTTDTQYF. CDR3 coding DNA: TGTGCCAGCAGCCAAGTGGCCAGGGGGGGGACCACAGATACGCAGTATTTT.

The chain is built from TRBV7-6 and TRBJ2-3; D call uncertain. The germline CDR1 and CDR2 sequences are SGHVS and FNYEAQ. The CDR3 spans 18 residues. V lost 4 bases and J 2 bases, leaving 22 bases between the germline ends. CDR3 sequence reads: CASSSGPNRGDSTDTQYF. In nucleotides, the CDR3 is TGTGCCAGCAGCTCCGGGCCCAATAGAGGAGATTCCACAGATACGCAGTATTTT. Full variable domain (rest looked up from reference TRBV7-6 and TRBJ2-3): GAGVSQSPRYKVTKRGQDVALRCDPISGHVSLYWYRQALGQGPEFLTYFNYEAQQDKSGLPNDRFSAERPEGSISTLTIQRTEQRDSAMYRCASSSGPNRGDSTDTQYFGPGTRLTVL.

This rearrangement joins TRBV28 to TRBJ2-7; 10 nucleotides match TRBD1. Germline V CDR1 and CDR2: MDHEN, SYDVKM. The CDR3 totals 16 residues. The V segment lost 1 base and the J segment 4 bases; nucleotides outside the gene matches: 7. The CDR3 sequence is CASSLFEGQGTYEQYF. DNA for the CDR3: TGTGCCAGCAGTTTATTTGAGGGACAGGGGACGTACGAGCAGTACTTC.

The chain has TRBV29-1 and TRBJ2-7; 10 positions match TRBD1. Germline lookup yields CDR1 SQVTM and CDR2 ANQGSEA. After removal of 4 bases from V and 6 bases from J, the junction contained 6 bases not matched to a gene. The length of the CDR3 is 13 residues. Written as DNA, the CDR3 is TGCAGCGTTGTGGGACAGGGGATTCTCGAGCAGTACTTC. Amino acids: CSVVGQGILEQYF.

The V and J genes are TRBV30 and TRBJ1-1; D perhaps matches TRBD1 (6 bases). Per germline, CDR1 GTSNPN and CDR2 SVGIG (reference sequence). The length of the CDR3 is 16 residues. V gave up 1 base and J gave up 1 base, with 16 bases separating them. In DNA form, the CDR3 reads TGTGCCTGGAGTGGGGGACACCTACAGCCGAACACTGAAGCTTTCTTT. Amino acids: CAWSGGHLQPNTEAFF.

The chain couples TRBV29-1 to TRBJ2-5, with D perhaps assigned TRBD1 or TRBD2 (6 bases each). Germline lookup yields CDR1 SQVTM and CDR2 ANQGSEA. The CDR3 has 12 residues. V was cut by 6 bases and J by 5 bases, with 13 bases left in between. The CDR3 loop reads CSVGGGRETQYF. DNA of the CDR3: TGCAGCGTGGGGGGCGGTAGGGAGACCCAGTACTTC.

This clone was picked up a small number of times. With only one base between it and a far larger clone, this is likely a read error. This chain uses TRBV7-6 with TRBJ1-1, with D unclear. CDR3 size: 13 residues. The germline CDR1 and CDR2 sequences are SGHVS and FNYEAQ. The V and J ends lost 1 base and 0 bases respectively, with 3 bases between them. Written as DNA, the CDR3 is TGTGCCAGCAGCTTAGAATTGAACACTGAAGCTTTCTTT. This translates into CASSLELNTEAFF. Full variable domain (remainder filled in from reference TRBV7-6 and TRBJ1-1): GAGVSQSPRYKVTKRGQDVALRCDPISGHVSLYWYRQALGQGPEFLTYFNYEAQQDKSGLPNDRFSAERPEGSISTLTIQRTEQRDSAMYRCASSLELNTEAFFGQGTRLTVV.

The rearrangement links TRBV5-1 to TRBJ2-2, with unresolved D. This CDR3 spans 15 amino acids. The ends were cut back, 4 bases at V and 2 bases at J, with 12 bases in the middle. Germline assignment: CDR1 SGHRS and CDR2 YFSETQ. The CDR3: CASSTTALNTGELFF. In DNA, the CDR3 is TGCGCCAGCAGCACCACAGCCCTAAACACCGGGGAGCTGTTTTTT.

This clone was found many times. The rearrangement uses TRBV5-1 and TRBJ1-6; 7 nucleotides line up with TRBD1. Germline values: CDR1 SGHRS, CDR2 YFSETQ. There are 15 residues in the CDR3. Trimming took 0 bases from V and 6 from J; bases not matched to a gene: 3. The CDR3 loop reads CASSLGDRANSPLHF. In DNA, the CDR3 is TGCGCCAGCAGCTTGGGTGACAGGGCTAATTCACCCCTCCACTTT.

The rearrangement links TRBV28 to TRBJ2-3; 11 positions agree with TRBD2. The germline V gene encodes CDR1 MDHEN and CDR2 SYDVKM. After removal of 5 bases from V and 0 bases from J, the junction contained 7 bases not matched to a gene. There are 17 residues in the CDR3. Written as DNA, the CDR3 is TGTGCCAGCAGTCTTACGACTAGCGGGGTTAGCACAGATACGCAGTATTTT. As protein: CASSLTTSGVSTDTQYF.

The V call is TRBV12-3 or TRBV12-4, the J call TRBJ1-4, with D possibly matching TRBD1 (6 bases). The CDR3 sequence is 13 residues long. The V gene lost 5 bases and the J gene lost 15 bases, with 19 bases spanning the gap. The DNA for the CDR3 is TGTGCCAGCAGTACGAACTCACAGGGTAGGGTGTTTTTT. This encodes CASSTNSQGRVFF.

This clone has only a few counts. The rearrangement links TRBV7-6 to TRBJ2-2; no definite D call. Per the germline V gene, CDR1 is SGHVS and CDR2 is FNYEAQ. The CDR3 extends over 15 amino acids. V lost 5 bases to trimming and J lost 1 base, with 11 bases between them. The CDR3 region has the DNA TGTGCCAGCAGCGACCACACGTGGAACACCGGGGAGCTGTTTTTT. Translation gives CASSDHTWNTGELFF.

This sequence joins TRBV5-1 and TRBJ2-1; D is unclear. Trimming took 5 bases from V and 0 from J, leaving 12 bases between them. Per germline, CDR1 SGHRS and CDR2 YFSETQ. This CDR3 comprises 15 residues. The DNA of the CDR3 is TGCGCCAGCAGATCGGACGGTTCCTCCTACAATGAGCAGTTCTTC. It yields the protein CASRSDGSSYNEQFF.

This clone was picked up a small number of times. As DNA, the CDR3 is TGTGCCAGCAGCTTAGCAGGGGCGAATAACTATGGCTACACCTTC. Translated: CASSLAGANNYGYTF. The chain is built from TRBV7-9 and TRBJ1-2, with D perhaps TRBD1 (5 bases). The CDR3 consists of 15 residues. Trimming left V 0 bases short and J 1 base short, with 9 bases between. Germline assignment: CDR1 SEHNR and CDR2 FQNEAQ (reference sequence). Full variable domain (missing parts from reference TRBV7-9 and TRBJ1-2): DTGVSQNPRHKITKRGQNVTFRCDPISEHNRLYWYRQTLGQGPEFLTYFQNEAQLEKSRLLSDRFSAERPKGSFSTLEIQRTEQGDSAMYLCASSLAGANNYGYTFGSGTRLTVV.

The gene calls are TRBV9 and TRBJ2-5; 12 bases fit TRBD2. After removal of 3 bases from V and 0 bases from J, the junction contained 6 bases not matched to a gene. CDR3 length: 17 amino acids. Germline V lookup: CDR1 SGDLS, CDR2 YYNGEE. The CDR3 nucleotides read TGTGCCAGCAGCGCAGGACTAGCGGGATCGTACCAAGAGACCCAGTACTTC. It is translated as CASSAGLAGSYQETQYF.

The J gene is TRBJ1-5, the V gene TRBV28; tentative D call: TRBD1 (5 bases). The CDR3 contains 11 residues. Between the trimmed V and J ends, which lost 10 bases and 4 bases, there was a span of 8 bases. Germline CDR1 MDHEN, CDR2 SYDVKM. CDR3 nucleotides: TGTGCCACGGGGGGAAATCAGCCCCAGCATTTT. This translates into CATGGNQPQHF.

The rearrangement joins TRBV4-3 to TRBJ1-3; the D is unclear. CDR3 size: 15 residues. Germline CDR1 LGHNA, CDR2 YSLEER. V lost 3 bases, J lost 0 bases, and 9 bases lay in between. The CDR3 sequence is CASSQTRNSGNTIYF. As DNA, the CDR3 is TGCGCCAGCAGCCAGACCAGGAACTCTGGAAACACCATATATTTT.

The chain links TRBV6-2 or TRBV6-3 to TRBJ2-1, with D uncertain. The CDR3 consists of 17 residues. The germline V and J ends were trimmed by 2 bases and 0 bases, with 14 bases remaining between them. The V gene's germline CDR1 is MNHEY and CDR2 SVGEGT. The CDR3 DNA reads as TGTGCCAGCAGTTACGTTTCGGTGGCGAGCTCCTACAATGAGCAGTTCTTC. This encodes CASSYVSVASSYNEQFF.

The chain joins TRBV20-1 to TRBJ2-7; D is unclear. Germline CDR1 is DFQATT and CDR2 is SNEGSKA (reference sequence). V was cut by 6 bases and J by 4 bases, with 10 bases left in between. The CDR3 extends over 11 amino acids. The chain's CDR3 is CSASVLYEQYF. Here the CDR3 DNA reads TGCAGTGCGAGTGTCCTTTACGAGCAGTACTTC.

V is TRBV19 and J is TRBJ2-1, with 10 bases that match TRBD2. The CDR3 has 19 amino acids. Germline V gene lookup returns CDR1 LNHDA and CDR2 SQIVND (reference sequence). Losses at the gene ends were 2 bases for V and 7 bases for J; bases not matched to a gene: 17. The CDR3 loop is CASSIIRLAGVKEQNEQFF. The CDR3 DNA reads TGTGCCAGTAGTATAATAAGGCTAGCGGGAGTAAAAGAACAGAATGAGCAGTTCTTC.

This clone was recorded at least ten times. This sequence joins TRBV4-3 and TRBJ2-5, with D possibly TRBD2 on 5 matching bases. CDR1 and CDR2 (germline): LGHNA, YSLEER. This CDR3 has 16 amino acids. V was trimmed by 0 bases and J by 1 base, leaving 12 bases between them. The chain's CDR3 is CASSQDLRETQETQYF. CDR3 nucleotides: TGCGCCAGCAGCCAAGATCTGAGGGAGACCCAAGAGACCCAGTACTTC.

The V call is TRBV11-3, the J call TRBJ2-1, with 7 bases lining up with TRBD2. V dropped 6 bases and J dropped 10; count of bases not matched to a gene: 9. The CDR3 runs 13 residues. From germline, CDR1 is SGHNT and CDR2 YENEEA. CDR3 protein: CASSLAGAGEQFF. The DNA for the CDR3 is TGTGCCAGCAGTTTGGCGGGAGCTGGGGAGCAGTTCTTC.

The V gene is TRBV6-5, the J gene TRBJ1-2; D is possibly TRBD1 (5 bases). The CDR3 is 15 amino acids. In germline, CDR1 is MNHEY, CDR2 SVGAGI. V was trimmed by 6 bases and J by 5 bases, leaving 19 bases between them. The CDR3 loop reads CASSMRGEFPYGYTF. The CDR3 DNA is TGTGCCAGCAGCATGCGGGGGGAATTCCCTTATGGCTACACCTTC.

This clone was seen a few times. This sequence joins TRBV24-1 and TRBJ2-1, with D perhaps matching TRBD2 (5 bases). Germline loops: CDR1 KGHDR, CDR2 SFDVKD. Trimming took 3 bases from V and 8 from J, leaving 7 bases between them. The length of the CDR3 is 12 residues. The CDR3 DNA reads TGTGCCACCAGTGATACTAGTTATGAGCAGTTCTTC. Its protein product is CATSDTSYEQFF.

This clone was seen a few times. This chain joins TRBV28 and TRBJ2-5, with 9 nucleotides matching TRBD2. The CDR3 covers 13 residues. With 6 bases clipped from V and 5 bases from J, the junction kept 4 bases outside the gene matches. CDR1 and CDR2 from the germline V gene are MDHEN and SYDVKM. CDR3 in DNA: TGTGCCAGCAGCGTAGCGGGAGTGGAGACCCAGTACTTC. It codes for CASSVAGVETQYF.

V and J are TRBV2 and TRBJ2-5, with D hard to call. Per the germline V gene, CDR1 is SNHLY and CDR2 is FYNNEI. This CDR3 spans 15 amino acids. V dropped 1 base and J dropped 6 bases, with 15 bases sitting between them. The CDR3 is CASSEGSPGLQTQYF. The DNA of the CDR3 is TGTGCCAGCAGTGAAGGTAGCCCTGGGCTACAGACCCAGTACTTC.

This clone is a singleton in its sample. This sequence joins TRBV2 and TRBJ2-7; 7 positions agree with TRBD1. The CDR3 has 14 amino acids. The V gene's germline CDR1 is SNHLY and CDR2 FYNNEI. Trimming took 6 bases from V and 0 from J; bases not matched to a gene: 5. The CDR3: CASRLTGNSYEQYF. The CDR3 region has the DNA TGTGCCAGCAGACTGACAGGGAACTCCTACGAGCAGTACTTC.

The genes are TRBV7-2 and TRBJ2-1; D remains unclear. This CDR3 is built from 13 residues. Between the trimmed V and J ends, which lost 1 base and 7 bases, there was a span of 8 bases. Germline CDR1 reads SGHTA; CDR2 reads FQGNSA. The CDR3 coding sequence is TGTGCCAGCAGCTTAGACAGAAGAAATGAGCAGTTCTTC. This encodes CASSLDRRNEQFF.

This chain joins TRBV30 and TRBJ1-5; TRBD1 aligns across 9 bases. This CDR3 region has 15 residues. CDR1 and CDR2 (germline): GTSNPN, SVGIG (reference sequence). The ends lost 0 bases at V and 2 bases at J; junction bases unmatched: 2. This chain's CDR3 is CAWSVDRGGNQPQHF. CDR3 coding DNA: TGTGCCTGGAGTGTAGACAGGGGGGGCAATCAGCCCCAGCATTTT.